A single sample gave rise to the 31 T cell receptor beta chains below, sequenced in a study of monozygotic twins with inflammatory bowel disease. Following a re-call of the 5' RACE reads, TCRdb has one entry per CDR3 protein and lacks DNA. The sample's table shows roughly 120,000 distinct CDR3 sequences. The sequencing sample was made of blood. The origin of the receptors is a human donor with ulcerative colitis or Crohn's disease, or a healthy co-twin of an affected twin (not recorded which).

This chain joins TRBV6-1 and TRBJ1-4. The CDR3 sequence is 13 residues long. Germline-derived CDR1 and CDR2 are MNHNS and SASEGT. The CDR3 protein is CASSVFSLVKLFF.

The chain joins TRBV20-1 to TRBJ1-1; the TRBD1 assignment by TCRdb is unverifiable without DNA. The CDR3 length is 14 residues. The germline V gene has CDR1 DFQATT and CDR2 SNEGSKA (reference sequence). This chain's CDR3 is CSAGIGRVNTEAFF.

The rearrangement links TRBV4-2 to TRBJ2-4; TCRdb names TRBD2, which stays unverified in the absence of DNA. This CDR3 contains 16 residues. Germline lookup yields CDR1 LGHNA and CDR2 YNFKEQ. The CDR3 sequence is CASSQEGLAEENIQYF.

CDR3 sequence: CASSPPLARTDTQYF. V usage is TRBV18 and J usage is TRBJ2-3; TCRdb picks TRBD1, but there is no DNA to check that call. This CDR3 has 15 residues. CDR1 is KGHSH and CDR2 is LQKENI in the germline V gene.

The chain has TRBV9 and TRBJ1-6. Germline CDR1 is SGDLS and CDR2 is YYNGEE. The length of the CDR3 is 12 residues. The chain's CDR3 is CASSVANSPLHF.

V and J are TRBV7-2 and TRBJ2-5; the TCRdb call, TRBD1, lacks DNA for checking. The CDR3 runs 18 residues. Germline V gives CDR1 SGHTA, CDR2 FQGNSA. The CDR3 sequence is CASSLAPRTSGWGETQYF.

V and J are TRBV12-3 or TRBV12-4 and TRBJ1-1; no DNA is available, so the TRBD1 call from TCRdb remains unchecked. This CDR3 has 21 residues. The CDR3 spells CASSFIPGQGISGEPNTEAFF.

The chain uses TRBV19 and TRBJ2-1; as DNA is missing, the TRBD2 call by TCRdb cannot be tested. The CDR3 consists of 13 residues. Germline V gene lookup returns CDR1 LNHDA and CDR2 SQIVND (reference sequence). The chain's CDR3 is CASSWGRAYEQFF.

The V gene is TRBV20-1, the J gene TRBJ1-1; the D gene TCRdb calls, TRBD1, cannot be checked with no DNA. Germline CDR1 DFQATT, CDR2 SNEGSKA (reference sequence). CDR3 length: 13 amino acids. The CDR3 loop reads CSVGTGTTTEAFF.

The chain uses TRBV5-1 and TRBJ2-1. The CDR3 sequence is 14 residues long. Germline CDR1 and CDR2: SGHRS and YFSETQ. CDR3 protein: CASSLPELVHEQFF.

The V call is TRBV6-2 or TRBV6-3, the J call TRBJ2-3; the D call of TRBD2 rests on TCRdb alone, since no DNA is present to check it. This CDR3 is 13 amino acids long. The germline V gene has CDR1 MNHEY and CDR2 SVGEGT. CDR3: CASTNVGGDTQYF.

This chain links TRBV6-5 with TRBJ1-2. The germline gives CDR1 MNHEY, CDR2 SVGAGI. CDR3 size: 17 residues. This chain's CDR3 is CASSYSRVAISNYGYTF.

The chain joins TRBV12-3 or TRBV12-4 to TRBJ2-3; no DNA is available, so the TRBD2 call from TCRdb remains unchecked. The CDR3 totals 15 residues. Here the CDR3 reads CASSPLAGTRYTQYF.

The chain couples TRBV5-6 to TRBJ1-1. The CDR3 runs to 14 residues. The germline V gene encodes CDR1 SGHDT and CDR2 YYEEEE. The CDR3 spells CASSFGQRNTEAFF.

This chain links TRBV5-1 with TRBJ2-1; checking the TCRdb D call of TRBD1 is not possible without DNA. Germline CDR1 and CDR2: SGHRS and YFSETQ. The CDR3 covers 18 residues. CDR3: CASSWDLAGATRVGEQFF.

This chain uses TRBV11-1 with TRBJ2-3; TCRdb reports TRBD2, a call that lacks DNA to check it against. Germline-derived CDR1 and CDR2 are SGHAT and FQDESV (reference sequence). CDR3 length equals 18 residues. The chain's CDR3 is CASSLLGLAGAFGDTQYF.

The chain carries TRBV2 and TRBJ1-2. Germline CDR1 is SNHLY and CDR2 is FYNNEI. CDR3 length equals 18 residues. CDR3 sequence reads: CASIGVKGPPAAYYGYTF.

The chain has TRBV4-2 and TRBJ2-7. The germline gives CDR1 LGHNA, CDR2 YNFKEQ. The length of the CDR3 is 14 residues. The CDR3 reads CASSQGQEVDEQYF.

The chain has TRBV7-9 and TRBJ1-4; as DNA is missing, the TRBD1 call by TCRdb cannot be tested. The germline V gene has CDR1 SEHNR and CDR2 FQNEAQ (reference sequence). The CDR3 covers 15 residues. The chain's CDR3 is CASRPVPGNNEKLFF.

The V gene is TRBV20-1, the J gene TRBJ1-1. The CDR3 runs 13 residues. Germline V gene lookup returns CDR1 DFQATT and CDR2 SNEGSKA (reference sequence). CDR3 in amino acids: CSASQNVGAEAFF.

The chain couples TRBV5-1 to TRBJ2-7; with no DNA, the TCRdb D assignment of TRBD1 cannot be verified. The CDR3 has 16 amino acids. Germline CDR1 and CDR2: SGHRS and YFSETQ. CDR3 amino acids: CASSLGPREQGYEQYF.

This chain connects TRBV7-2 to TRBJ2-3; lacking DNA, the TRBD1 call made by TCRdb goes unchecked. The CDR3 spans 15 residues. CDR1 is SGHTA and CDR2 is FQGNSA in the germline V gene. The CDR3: CASSPAGGPTDTQYF.

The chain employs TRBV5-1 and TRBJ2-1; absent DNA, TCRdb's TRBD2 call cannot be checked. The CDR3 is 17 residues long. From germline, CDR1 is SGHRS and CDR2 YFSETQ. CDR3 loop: CASSLRAGGPWYNEQFF.

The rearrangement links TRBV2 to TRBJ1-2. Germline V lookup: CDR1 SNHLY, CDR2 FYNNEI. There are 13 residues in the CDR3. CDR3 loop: CASYPRTLYGYTF.

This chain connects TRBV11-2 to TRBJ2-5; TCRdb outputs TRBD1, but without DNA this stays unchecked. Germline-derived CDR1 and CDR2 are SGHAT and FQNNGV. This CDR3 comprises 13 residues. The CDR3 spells CASSARGRETQYF.

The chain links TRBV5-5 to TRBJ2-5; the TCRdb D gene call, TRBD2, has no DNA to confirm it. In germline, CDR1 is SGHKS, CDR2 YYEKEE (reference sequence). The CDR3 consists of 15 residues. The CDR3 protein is CASSLEGLVQETQYF. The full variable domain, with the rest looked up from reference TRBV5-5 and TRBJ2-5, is DAGVTQSPTHLIKTRGQQVTLRCSPISGHKSVSWYQQVLGQGPQFIFQYYEKEERGRGNFPDRFSARQFPNYSSELNVNALLLGDSALYLCASSLEGLVQETQYFGPGTRLLVL.

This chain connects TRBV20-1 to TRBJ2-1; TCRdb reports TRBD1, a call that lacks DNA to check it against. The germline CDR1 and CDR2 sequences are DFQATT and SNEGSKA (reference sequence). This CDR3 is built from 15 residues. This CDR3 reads CSARAGTGGVNEQFF.

CDR3 residues: CSARDWGGTPKETQYF. The chain links TRBV20-1 to TRBJ2-5; the TRBD2 assignment by TCRdb is unverifiable without DNA. Germline CDR1 DFQATT, CDR2 SNEGSKA (reference sequence). This CDR3 region has 16 residues.

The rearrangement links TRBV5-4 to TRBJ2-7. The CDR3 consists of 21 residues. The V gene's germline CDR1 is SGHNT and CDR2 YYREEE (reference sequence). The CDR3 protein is CASSLAYRLGIKGKNAYEQYF.

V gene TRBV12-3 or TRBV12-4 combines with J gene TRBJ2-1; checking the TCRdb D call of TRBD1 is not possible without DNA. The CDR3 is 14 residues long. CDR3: CASSKPDRRNEQFF.

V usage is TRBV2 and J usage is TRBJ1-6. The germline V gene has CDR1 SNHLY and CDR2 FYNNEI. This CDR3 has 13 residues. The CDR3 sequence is CASSVSAHSPLHF.